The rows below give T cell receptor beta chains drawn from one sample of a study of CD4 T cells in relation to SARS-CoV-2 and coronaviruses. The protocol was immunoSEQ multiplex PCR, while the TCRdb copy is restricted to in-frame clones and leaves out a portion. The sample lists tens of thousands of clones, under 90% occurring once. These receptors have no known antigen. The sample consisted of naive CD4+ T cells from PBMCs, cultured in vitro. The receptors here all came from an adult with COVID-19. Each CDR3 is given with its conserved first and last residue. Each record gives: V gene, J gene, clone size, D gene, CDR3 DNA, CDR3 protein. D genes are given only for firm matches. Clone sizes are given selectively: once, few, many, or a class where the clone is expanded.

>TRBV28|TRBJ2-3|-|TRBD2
TGTGCCAGCAGTTTACCCAATAGCGGGAGAGGCACAGATACGCAGTATTTT
CASSLPNSGRGTDTQYF
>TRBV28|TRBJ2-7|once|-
TGTGCCAGCAGTTTATTTGCCCGTGAGCAGTACTTC
CASSLFAREQYF
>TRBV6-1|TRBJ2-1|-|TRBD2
TGTGCCAGCAGTGAATACGGGGAGGGAGTGGGCGATGAGCAGTTCTTC
CASSEYGEGVGDEQFF
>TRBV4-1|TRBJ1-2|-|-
TGCGCCAGCAGCCAAGGAACGCCTGGCTACACCTTC
CASSQGTPGYTF
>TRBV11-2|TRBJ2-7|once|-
TGTGCCAGCAGCCCTGGCAGGGGGCGGGGGTGGTACGAGCAGTACTTC
CASSPGRGRGWYEQYF
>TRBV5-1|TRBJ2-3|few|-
TGCGCCAGCAGCAGGGAAGCCTTTTACACAGATACGCAGTATTTT
CASSREAFYTDTQYF
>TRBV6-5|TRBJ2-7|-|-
TGTGCCAGCAGTCGTAACCAGTACGAGCAGTACTTC
CASSRNQYEQYF
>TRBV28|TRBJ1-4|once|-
TGTGCCAGCACCAAACGCCAGCGACGAAATGAAAAACTGTTTTTT
CASTKRQRRNEKLFF
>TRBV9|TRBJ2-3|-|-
TGTGCCAGCAGCGTAGCGGGGGATACGCAGTATTTT
CASSVAGDTQYF
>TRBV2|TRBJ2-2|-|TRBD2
TGTGCCAGCAGTGATGGGAGGGTTGGCACCGGGGAGCTGTTTTTT
CASSDGRVGTGELFF
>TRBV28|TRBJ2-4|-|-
TGTGCCAGCAGCGACGGTCTGATAGCCAAAAACATTCAGTACTTC
CASSDGLIAKNIQYF
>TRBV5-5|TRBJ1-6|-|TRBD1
TGTGCCAGCAGCAGGGACAGTTGGTCTTCACCCCTCCACTTT
CASSRDSWSSPLHF
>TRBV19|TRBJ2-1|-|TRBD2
TGTGCCAGTGGAGGACCGGGACTAGGGAACAATGAGCAGTTCTTC
CASGGPGLGNNEQFF
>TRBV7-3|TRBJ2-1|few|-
TGTGCCAGCAGCTTAAAAGGTAGAGCGGAAGCCTACAATGAGCAGTTCTTC
CASSLKGRAEAYNEQFF
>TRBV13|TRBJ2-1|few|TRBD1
TGTGCCAGCAGCTCTAACCCGGGACAGGGGAATGAGCAGTTCTTC
CASSSNPGQGNEQFF
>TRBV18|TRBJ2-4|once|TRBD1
TGTGCCAGCTCACCGAATGGACAGGGGTCTGACATTCAGTACTTC
CASSPNGQGSDIQYF
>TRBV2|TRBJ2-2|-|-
TGTGCCAGCACCACGCAGAGGACCGGGGAGCTGTTTTTT
CASTTQRTGELFF
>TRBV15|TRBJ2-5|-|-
TGTGCCACCAGCAGAGATTTATGGACCCAGTACTTC
CATSRDLWTQYF
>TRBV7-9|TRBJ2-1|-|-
TGTGCCAGCAGCACCGGGACGCGAACCTACAATGAGCAGTTCTTC
CASSTGTRTYNEQFF
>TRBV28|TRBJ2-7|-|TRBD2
TGTGCCAGCAGTAGACGGACTAGCGGGACCATTTCGAGGGAGCAGTACTTC
CASSRRTSGTISREQYF
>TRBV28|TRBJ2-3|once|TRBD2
TGTGCCAGCAGCGGGACTAGCGGGAGGGCTACAGCCACAGATACGCAGTATTTT
CASSGTSGRATATDTQYF
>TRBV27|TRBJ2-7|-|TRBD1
TGTGCCAGCAGTCTAAGGACAGGCCGGGGGTACTTC
CASSLRTGRGYF
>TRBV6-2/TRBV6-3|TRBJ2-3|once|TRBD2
TGTGCCAGCAGTTACTTCCTCGGTAGCGGGAGCACAGATACGCAGTATTTT
CASSYFLGSGSTDTQYF
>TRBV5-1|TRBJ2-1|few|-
TGCGCCAGCAGCCCGTCGGGCGGATTGCCAGGGTACAATGAGCAGTTCTTC
CASSPSGGLPGYNEQFF
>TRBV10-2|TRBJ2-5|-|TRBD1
TGCGCCAGCAGTACACCAGGGGGCCAAGAGACCCAGTACTTC
CASSTPGGQETQYF
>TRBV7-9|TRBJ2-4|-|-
TGTGCCAGCAGTTTCCCATCTGGAGGGGCCCTTATTCAGTACTTC
CASSFPSGGALIQYF
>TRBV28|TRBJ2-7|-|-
TGTGCCAGCAGCGTAGACGGGAGTTCTTGGGACGAGCAGTACTTC
CASSVDGSSWDEQYF
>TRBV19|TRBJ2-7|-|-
TGTGCCAGTAGTATAGGCAGCGGAGGACCCTACGAGCAGTACTTC
CASSIGSGGPYEQYF
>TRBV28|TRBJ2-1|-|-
TGTGCCAGCAGTTTATTTGCGGGACCTTACAATGAGCAGTTCTTC
CASSLFAGPYNEQFF
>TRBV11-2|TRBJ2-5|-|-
TGTGCCAGCAGCTTAGAGTTTCAGACACAAGAGACCCAGTACTTC
CASSLEFQTQETQYF
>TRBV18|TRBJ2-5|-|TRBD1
TGTGCCAGCTCACTCCCTGCGGGTAGGACAGGGCTGATGGGAGAGACCCAGTACTTC
CASSLPAGRTGLMGETQYF
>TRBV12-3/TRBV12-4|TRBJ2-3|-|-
TGTGCCAGCAGTTTACTTAGAGATACGCAGTATTTT
CASSLLRDTQYF
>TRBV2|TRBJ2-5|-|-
TGTGCCAGCAGTCCTACACAGTACCAAGAGACCCAGTACTTC
CASSPTQYQETQYF
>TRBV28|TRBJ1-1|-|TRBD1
TGTGCCAGCAGGGCACAGGGGTGGGGCACTGAAGCTTTCTTT
CASRAQGWGTEAFF
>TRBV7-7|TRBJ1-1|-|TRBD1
TGTGCCAGCAGCCCTCCGACAGGGGCGGCTGAAGCTTTCTTT
CASSPPTGAAEAFF
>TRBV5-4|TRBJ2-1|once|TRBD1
TGTGCCAGCACTACTCCGGGACAGAGCAATGACGAGCAGTTCTTC
CASTTPGQSNDEQFF
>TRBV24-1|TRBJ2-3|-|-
TGTGCCACCAGCCCCGGGACGAGCAGCACAGATACGCAGTATTTT
CATSPGTSSTDTQYF
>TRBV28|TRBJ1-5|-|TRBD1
TGTGCCAGCATTCAACACGGGACAGGGAATCAGCCCCAGCATTTT
CASIQHGTGNQPQHF
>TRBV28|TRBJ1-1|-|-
TGTGCCAGCAGTTTGGCAGGGGCCCAGAACACTGAAGCTTTCTTT
CASSLAGAQNTEAFF
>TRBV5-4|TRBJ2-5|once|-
TGTGCCAGCAGCGAGAGAACACAAGAGACCCAGTACTTC
CASSERTQETQYF
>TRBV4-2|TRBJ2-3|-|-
TGTGCCAGCAGCCCTAGTCCGGCCATTAGCACAGATACGCAGTATTTT
CASSPSPAISTDTQYF
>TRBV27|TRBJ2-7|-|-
TGTGCCAGCAGTCCCACCCAGGAGGCCTACTTGCGGGACGGAACCTACGAGCAGTACTTC
CASSPTQEAYLRDGTYEQYF
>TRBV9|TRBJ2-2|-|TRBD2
TGTGCCAGCAGCAGTGGCGGGAGATCCACCGGGGAGCTGTTTTTT
CASSSGGRSTGELFF
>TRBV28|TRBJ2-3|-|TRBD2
TGTGCCAGCAGCACAACTAGCGGAAACACAGATACGCAGTATTTT
CASSTTSGNTDTQYF
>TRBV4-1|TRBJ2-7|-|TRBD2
TGCGCCAGCAGCCAAGACGGACTAGTTCCTTACGAGCAGTACTTC
CASSQDGLVPYEQYF
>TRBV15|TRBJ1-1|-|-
TGTGCCACCAGCAGAGTTAGCCAGGGAGGGGACACTGAAGCTTTCTTT
CATSRVSQGGDTEAFF
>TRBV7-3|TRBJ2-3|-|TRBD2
TGTGCCAGCAGCTTCCCCAACGGGAGGTTTATCCTAGTGGCAGATACGCAGTATTTT
CASSFPNGRFILVADTQYF
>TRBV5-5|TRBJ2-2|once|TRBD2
TGTGCCAGCAGCCTTCGGGCGGGAGGGCCGGGCGGGGAGCTGTTTTTT
CASSLRAGGPGGELFF
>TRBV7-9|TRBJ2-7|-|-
TGTGCCAGCAGCTTATCTAGGGTTGCCTCCTACGAGCAGTACTTC
CASSLSRVASYEQYF